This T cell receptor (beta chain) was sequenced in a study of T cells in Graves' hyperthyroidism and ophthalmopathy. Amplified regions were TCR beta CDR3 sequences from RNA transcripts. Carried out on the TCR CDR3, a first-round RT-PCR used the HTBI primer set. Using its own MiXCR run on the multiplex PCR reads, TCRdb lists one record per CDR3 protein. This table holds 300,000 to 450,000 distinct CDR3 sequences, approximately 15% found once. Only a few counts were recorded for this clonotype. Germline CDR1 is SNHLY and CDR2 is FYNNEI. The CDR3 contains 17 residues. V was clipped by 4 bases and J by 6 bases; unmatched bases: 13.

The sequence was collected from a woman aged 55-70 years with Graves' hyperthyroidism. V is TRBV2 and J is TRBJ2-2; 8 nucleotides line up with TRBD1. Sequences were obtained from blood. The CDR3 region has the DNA TGTGCCAGCAGTGTACAAACAGGGGGGTTTAACGCCGGGGAGCTGTTTTTT. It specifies CASSVQTGGFNAGELFF.